Listed here are 22 T cell receptor beta chains from one sample, sequenced in a study of Ad26.COV2.S vaccination and SARS-CoV-2 variants. TCRdb's copy holds only in-frame clones and misses some; the assay was immunoSEQ multiplex PCR. The repertoire holds about 410,000 clones, about 91% seen once, with 1.9% in the top ten. Specified treatment: 15 to 20 received Ad26.COV2.S at low or high dose, single or two shots; 5 received placebo; per-sample allocation not given. Specimens were obtained on day 63 following the first vaccine or placebo injection. The sequenced sample was peripheral blood, obtained in a trial of Ad26.COV2.S vaccine versus placebo. The receptors were sampled from a person between 18 and 60 years old who received the Ad26.COV2.S COVID-19 vaccine or a placebo.

This clone has only one observation. The gene calls are TRBV29-1 and TRBJ1-1; tentatively, D is TRBD1 (6 bases). Germline V lookup: CDR1 SQVTM, CDR2 ANQGSEA. This CDR3 is built from 14 residues. V was clipped by 6 bases and J by 7 bases, with 21 bases between them. The CDR3 region has the DNA TGCAGCGTCGGAACCGGGACACGGGAGGGTGAAGCTTTCTTT. Protein sequence: CSVGTGTREGEAFF.

This chain links TRBV9 with TRBJ2-5, with 10 bases fitting TRBD1. The germline V gene has CDR1 SGDLS and CDR2 YYNGEE. J was trimmed by 5 bases and V by 3 bases; bases with no gene match: 4. The CDR3 is 14 amino acids. CDR3 residues: CASSEGQGRETQYF. The CDR3 DNA sequence: TGTGCCAGCAGCGAGGGACAGGGGCGGGAGACCCAGTACTTC.

The J gene is TRBJ1-1, the V gene TRBV28; no clear D. Germline assignment: CDR1 MDHEN and CDR2 SYDVKM. Trimming removed 6 bases at V and 5 bases at J, with 16 bases between. The CDR3 is 14 residues long. The CDR3 loop is CASSPYGSGTEAFF. Written as DNA, the CDR3 is TGTGCCAGCAGCCCGTACGGGTCTGGTACTGAAGCTTTCTTT.

V usage is TRBV21-1 and J usage is TRBJ2-7; TRBD1, the table's D call, was not compared with the DNA. TRBV21-1 is termed a pseudogene. The CDR3 extends over 17 amino acids. CDR3 bases: TGTGCCAGCATCATATATACACCGGGACAGGGGTCCTACGAGCAGTACTTC. It yields the protein CASIIYTPGQGSYEQYF.

This sequence joins TRBV7-3 and TRBJ2-3, with D maybe TRBD1 (6 bases). The V gene lost 5 bases and the J gene lost 5 bases, with 14 bases spanning the gap. CDR3 length: 14 residues. Germline V gene data show CDR1 as SGHTA and CDR2 as FQGTGA. Here the CDR3 reads CASSPGGRVDTQYF. The CDR3 DNA is TGTGCCAGCAGCCCTGGGGGCAGGGTAGATACGCAGTATTTT. Filled out from reference TRBV7-3 and TRBJ2-3, the complete variable domain reads GAGVSQTPSNKVTEKGKYVELRCDPISGHTALYWYRQSLGQGPEFLIYFQGTGAADDSGLPNDRFFAVRPEGSVSTLKIQRTERGDSAVYLCASSPGGRVDTQYFGPGTRLTVL.

This clone has ten or more counts. V gene TRBV19 combines with J gene TRBJ1-3; D perhaps matches TRBD1 (6 bases). Per germline, CDR1 LNHDA and CDR2 SQIVND (reference sequence). This CDR3 is 15 amino acids long. Trimming cost V 4 bases and J 9 bases, with 19 bases left between them. The CDR3 coding sequence is TGTGCCAGTAGTAAGGACTGGGGGCCAAAGGGCACCATATATTTT. Amino acids: CASSKDWGPKGTIYF.

The gene calls are TRBV11-2 and TRBJ2-5; D is possibly TRBD1 (5 bases). The CDR3 runs 15 residues. CDR1 is SGHAT and CDR2 is FQNNGV in the germline V gene. Trimming cost V 0 bases and J 1 base, with 9 bases left between them. The CDR3 sequence: CASSLEVGPQETQYF. As DNA, the CDR3 is TGTGCCAGCAGCTTAGAGGTGGGGCCCCAAGAGACCCAGTACTTC.

The genes are TRBV13 and TRBJ2-3; perhaps TRBD1 as D (6 bases). CDR3 length equals 15 residues. The ends were cut back, 2 bases at V and 1 base at J, with 10 bases in the middle. Germline CDR1 PRHDT, CDR2 FYEKMQ (reference sequence). The CDR3 nucleotides are TGTGCCAGCAGCTTATCAGGGGCCGGCACAGATACGCAGTATTTT. Translation: CASSLSGAGTDTQYF.

V and J are TRBV6-5 and TRBJ2-7; D might be TRBD1 or TRBD2, each matching 5 bases. The germline CDR1 and CDR2 sequences are MNHEY and SVGAGI. V lost 5 bases, J lost 2 bases, and 13 bases lay in between. The CDR3 totals 14 residues. CDR3 nucleotides: TGTGCCAGCAGTCAGGGACCAGGCACCTACGAGCAGTACTTC. It yields the protein CASSQGPGTYEQYF.

The J gene is TRBJ1-1, the V gene TRBV6-4, with TRBD1 matching over 7 bases. Germline values: CDR1 MRHNA, CDR2 SNTAGT. The V segment lost 6 bases and the J segment 7 bases; nucleotides outside the gene matches: 11. This CDR3 comprises 14 residues. The CDR3 is CASREDRSYGEAFF. The CDR3 nucleotides read TGTGCCAGCAGAGAGGACAGGAGCTACGGTGAAGCTTTCTTT.

The chain couples TRBV28 to TRBJ2-1, with 13 nucleotides matching TRBD2. CDR1 MDHEN and CDR2 SYDVKM come from the germline V gene. The V gene end was trimmed by 3 bases and the J gene end by 0 bases; junction bases not matched to a gene: 17. The CDR3 totals 22 residues. The CDR3 DNA sequence: TGTGCCAGCAGTTTGGGCCGGGAGGGACATCGGACTAGCGGGAGCTCCTACAATGAGCAGTTCTTC. This encodes CASSLGREGHRTSGSSYNEQFF. The whole variable domain, remainder taken from reference TRBV28 and TRBJ2-1, is DVKVTQSSRYLVKRTGEKVFLECVQDMDHENMFWYRQDPGLGLRLIYFSYDVKMKEKGDIPEGYSVSREKKERFSLILESASTNQTSMYLCASSLGREGHRTSGSSYNEQFFGPGTRLTVL.

About this clone: Relative to the germline gene, one junction end is altered; a read error may explain this. V is TRBV6-1 and J is TRBJ2-7; perhaps TRBD2 as D (5 bases). This CDR3 comprises 13 residues. The germline gives CDR1 MNHNS, CDR2 SASEGT. The CDR3 DNA is TGTGCCAGCAGGGAAGGGAGTTTGCACGAGCAGTACTTC. Amino acid sequence: CASREGSLHEQYF.

V is TRBV28 and J is TRBJ1-5; TRBD1 matches at 8 bases. This CDR3 is built from 18 residues. V gave up 3 bases and J gave up 2 bases; unmatched junction bases: 12. In germline, CDR1 is MDHEN, CDR2 SYDVKM. CDR3 DNA: TGTGCCAGCAGTTTTAGGGAAGACAGGGGAATCGGCAATCAGCCCCAGCATTTT. This codes for CASSFREDRGIGNQPQHF.

The chain couples TRBV12-3 or TRBV12-4 to TRBJ2-7; the D gene is possibly TRBD1 (6 bases). The CDR3 contains 13 residues. Trimming took off 6 bases at V and 2 bases at J, with 11 bases between the two ends. The CDR3 DNA is TGTGCCAGCAGGAGCAGGGGAACCTACGAGCAGTACTTC. Amino acids: CASRSRGTYEQYF.

V usage is TRBV5-1 and J usage is TRBJ2-7; TRBD2 aligns across 11 bases. Germline trimming cut 3 bases from V and 5 bases from J; bases unmatched to any gene: 13. From germline, CDR1 is SGHRS and CDR2 YFSETQ. CDR3 size: 17 residues. CDR3 nucleotide sequence: TGCGCCAGCAGCTCTCGATCCTTAGCGGGAGGGCCCGACGAGCAGTACTTC. It is translated as CASSSRSLAGGPDEQYF.

The chain is built from TRBV6-5 and TRBJ2-2; D may match TRBD1 or TRBD2 (5 bases each). With 7 bases removed from V and 0 bases from J, the gap between germline ends came to 12 bases. This CDR3 is built from 15 residues. Germline V CDR1 and CDR2: MNHEY, SVGAGI. CDR3 amino acids: CASKPGTANTGELFF. CDR3 DNA sequence: TGTGCCAGCAAACCCGGGACGGCGAACACCGGGGAGCTGTTTTTT.

This clone was picked up a small number of times. The chain is built from TRBV3-1 (or the pseudogene TRBV3-2) and TRBJ1-5, with unresolved D. Germline CDR1 reads LGHDT; CDR2 reads YNNKEL (reference sequence). There are 13 residues in the CDR3. V was cut by 3 bases and J by 6 bases, with 9 bases left in between. The CDR3 coding sequence is TGTGCCAGCAGCCAGGATGTGGTTCAGCCCCAGCATTTT. Its translation: CASSQDVVQPQHF.

The J gene is TRBJ2-1, the V gene TRBV10-3; D might be TRBD2 (5 bases). Germline loops: CDR1 ENHRY, CDR2 SYGVKD. V was pared by 0 bases and J by 8 bases, with 17 bases between. The CDR3 is 16 residues long. CDR3 loop: CAISESTRGPLDEQFF. The CDR3 DNA is TGTGCCATCAGTGAGTCGACGAGAGGGCCTCTAGATGAGCAGTTCTTC.

About this clone: Other nucleotide sequences from this sample produce the same CDR3. The chain carries TRBV28 and TRBJ2-5, with TRBD2 matching over 10 bases. This CDR3 contains 13 residues. Losses at the gene ends were 6 bases for V and 4 bases for J; bases not matched to a gene: 2. Per germline, CDR1 MDHEN and CDR2 SYDVKM. The CDR3: CASSSGRVETQYF. In DNA, the CDR3 is TGTGCCAGCAGCAGCGGGAGGGTAGAGACCCAGTACTTC.

The chain has TRBV5-5 and TRBJ2-7; 7 bases align to TRBD2. This CDR3 spans 14 amino acids. The V segment lost 0 bases and the J segment 6 bases; nucleotides outside the gene matches: 6. Germline CDR1 reads SGHKS; CDR2 reads YYEKEE (reference sequence). The CDR3 bases are TGTGCCAGCAGCTTGGCCATGGGAGGGAGCGAGCAGTACTTC. Its translation is CASSLAMGGSEQYF.

This clone occurred once. This chain links TRBV27 with TRBJ2-5, with 9 bases aligning to TRBD1. CDR3 length: 15 amino acids. Looked up from germline, CDR1 is MNHEY and CDR2 is SMNVEV (reference sequence). V lost 1 base and J lost 6; bases outside the gene matches: 6. CDR3 DNA sequence: TGTGCCAGCAGTTTATACGGACAGGGGTTGAAGACCCAGTACTTC. Translation gives CASSLYGQGLKTQYF.

The chain links TRBV2 to TRBJ2-7; D remains unclear. Trimming took off 8 bases at V and 7 bases at J, with 15 bases between the two ends. Germline assignment: CDR1 SNHLY and CDR2 FYNNEI. The CDR3 sequence is 12 residues long. The CDR3 reads CASGPPLGEQYF. Here the CDR3 DNA reads TGTGCCAGCGGCCCCCCCCTGGGGGAGCAGTACTTC.